This TCR beta chain was captured in a study of cytomegalovirus exposure and HLA in healthy donors. PCR amplification relied on 60 Vbeta primers (plus 13 Jbeta primers). Only in-frame clones appear in the TCRdb table, and some are missing; sequencing was by immunoSEQ multiplex PCR. The data show over 150,000 clones, with roughly 80% seen just once and roughly 1.2% held by the top ten. The CDR3 spans 14 residues. Germline V CDR1 and CDR2: LNHDA, SQIVND (reference sequence). V lost 8 bases and J lost 10; bases outside the gene matches: 10. Sequencing input: PBMCs. The origin of this receptor is a woman between 45 and 65 years old in good health and CMV-seronegative. The chain employs TRBV19 and TRBJ1-6, with 8 bases matching TRBD1. CDR3 DNA sequence: TGTGCCAGTTCGGCCAGGGGGCAGGAATCACCCCTCCACTTT. Translation: CASSARGQESPLHF.